These T cell receptor beta chains were read from a single sample in a study of CD8 T cells in Susac syndrome. TCRdb redid the calling of the immunoSEQ multiplex PCR reads with MiXCR, one entry per CDR3 protein. The data show 150,000 or so distinct CDR3 sequences, roughly 95% seen once. What was sequenced was CD4+ T cells from PBMCs. The receptors here all came from a human donor with Susac syndrome. CDR3s include the opening cysteine and the closing phenylalanine or tryptophan. Fields, in order: CDR3 DNA, CDR3 protein, J gene, D gene, clone size, V gene. D genes are given only for firm matches. Only some rows state a clone size, as once, few, many or a class for expanded clones.

DNA: TGTGCCACCAGCAGATCCTCTAGCGGGGGAGAGACCCAGTACTTC
CDR3: CATSRSSSGGETQYF
J: TRBJ2-5
D: TRBD2
size: .
V: TRBV15

DNA: TGCGCCAGCAGCTCGACTAGCGGGGGTGTCAATGAGCAGTTCTTC
CDR3: CASSSTSGGVNEQFF
J: TRBJ2-1
D: TRBD2
size: .
V: TRBV5-1

DNA: TGTGCCAGCAGTGAACAACCGGGACTATCCACAGATACGCAGTATTTT
CDR3: CASSEQPGLSTDTQYF
J: TRBJ2-3
D: TRBD2
size: once
V: TRBV25-1

DNA: TGTGCCACTCAAGGACAGGGGGCATATGAGCAGTTCTTC
CDR3: CATQGQGAYEQFF
J: TRBJ2-1
D: TRBD1
size: .
V: TRBV18

DNA: TGTGCCAGCAGGGGGGGTGGCCAGCCCCAGCATTTT
CDR3: CASRGGGQPQHF
J: TRBJ1-5
D: .
size: .
V: TRBV2

DNA: TGCAGTGCTAAATTAGCGGGGGCTCTCTCCTACGAGCAGTACTTC
CDR3: CSAKLAGALSYEQYF
J: TRBJ2-7
D: TRBD2
size: .
V: TRBV20-1

DNA: TGTGCCAGCAGTGACGTGGCGGGGGGCTCCTACAATGAGCAGTTCTTC
CDR3: CASSDVAGGSYNEQFF
J: TRBJ2-1
D: TRBD2
size: .
V: TRBV2

DNA: TGTGCTAGTGGTGGGAAAAGCTCCTACAATGAGCAGTTCTTC
CDR3: CASGGKSSYNEQFF
J: TRBJ2-1
D: .
size: .
V: TRBV12-5

DNA: TGCGCCAGCAGCTCGGCTAGCGGGGGTTACGAGCAGTACTTC
CDR3: CASSSASGGYEQYF
J: TRBJ2-7
D: TRBD2
size: few
V: TRBV5-1

DNA: TGCAGTGCTAGAGCAGGGGGCGCTGGTTCACCCCTCCACTTT
CDR3: CSARAGGAGSPLHF
J: TRBJ1-6
D: TRBD1
size: .
V: TRBV20-1

DNA: TGTGCCAGCAGTTTTAGGGAGGGGTACGAGCAGTACTTC
CDR3: CASSFREGYEQYF
J: TRBJ2-7
D: TRBD2
size: .
V: TRBV12-3/TRBV12-4

DNA: TGCGCCAGCAGCCAAGATCCGGGAGGTGGGCAGCCCCAGCATTTT
CDR3: CASSQDPGGGQPQHF
J: TRBJ1-5
D: .
size: .
V: TRBV4-3

DNA: TGCAGTGCTAGAGAGCCCCAGAACTATGGCTACACCTTC
CDR3: CSAREPQNYGYTF
J: TRBJ1-2
D: .
size: .
V: TRBV20-1

DNA: TGTGCCAGCAGTTACCCCGAACCACAGGAAGCTTTCTTT
CDR3: CASSYPEPQEAFF
J: TRBJ1-1
D: .
size: .
V: TRBV6-2/TRBV6-3

DNA: TGTGCCAGCTCGGGACCCCAGTCACCCCTCCACTTT
CDR3: CASSGPQSPLHF
J: TRBJ1-6
D: .
size: .
V: TRBV18

DNA: TGCAGTGCTGGGGACAGGGGCGTACAAGAGACCCAGTACTTC
CDR3: CSAGDRGVQETQYF
J: TRBJ2-5
D: TRBD1
size: .
V: TRBV20-1

DNA: TGCAGCGTTCGGACGGTAATGAACACTGAAGCTTTCTTT
CDR3: CSVRTVMNTEAFF
J: TRBJ1-1
D: .
size: .
V: TRBV29-1

DNA: TGCAGCGGCAAAGTCACCACTTCCCAAGAGACCCAGTACTTC
CDR3: CSGKVTTSQETQYF
J: TRBJ2-5
D: .
size: .
V: TRBV29-1

DNA: TGCGCCAGCAGCCCGGACGGCCAAGAGACCCAGTACTTC
CDR3: CASSPDGQETQYF
J: TRBJ2-5
D: .
size: .
V: TRBV5-1

DNA: TGCAGTGCTAGAGATAAGGATGGGACCTTC
CDR3: CSARDKDGTF
J: TRBJ1-2
D: .
size: .
V: TRBV20-1

DNA: TGTGCCAGACCCGGCCAGCGGTGGCACCACACCGGGGAGCTGTTTTTT
CDR3: CARPGQRWHHTGELFF
J: TRBJ2-2
D: .
size: .
V: TRBV21-1

DNA: TGCAGTGCCCCTCGAGAGGGGGATACGCAGTATTTT
CDR3: CSAPREGDTQYF
J: TRBJ2-3
D: .
size: .
V: TRBV20-1

DNA: TGCAGTGCTAGAATCGGGCAGCAAGCTTTCTTT
CDR3: CSARIGQQAFF
J: TRBJ1-1
D: .
size: .
V: TRBV20-1

DNA: TGTGCCAGCAGCCAAAGTACTGAGCAGTTCTTC
CDR3: CASSQSTEQFF
J: TRBJ2-1
D: .
size: .
V: TRBV3-1

DNA: TGTGCCAGCAGCGCCACGACGACAAGGAACACCGGGGAGCTGTTTTTT
CDR3: CASSATTTRNTGELFF
J: TRBJ2-2
D: .
size: .
V: TRBV9

DNA: TGTGCCACCAGCAGGGACGTCCGGGAGACCCAGTACTTC
CDR3: CATSRDVRETQYF
J: TRBJ2-5
D: .
size: .
V: TRBV15

DNA: TGTGCCAGCAGCCTGGGACTAGCGGGGTACACAGATACGCAGTATTTT
CDR3: CASSLGLAGYTDTQYF
J: TRBJ2-3
D: TRBD2
size: .
V: TRBV13

DNA: TGCGCCAGCAGCCAAGAGCAAACAGGGGAACTTGCTTTCTTT
CDR3: CASSQEQTGELAFF
J: TRBJ1-1
D: TRBD1
size: .
V: TRBV4-1

DNA: TGTGCCAGCAGACCGACTAGCGGGGGCTCCTACGAGCAGTACTTC
CDR3: CASRPTSGGSYEQYF
J: TRBJ2-7
D: TRBD2
size: .
V: TRBV28

DNA: TGTGCCAGTAGTCAATTGACAGTCTCCTACGAGCAGTACTTC
CDR3: CASSQLTVSYEQYF
J: TRBJ2-7
D: .
size: .
V: TRBV19

DNA: TGCAGTGCCCCCGATCCGACAGGTCCCGTGGGGCAGTACTTC
CDR3: CSAPDPTGPVGQYF
J: TRBJ2-7
D: .
size: .
V: TRBV20-1

DNA: TGCAGTGCTGAAGGGGGCGGTTACTATGGCTACACCTTC
CDR3: CSAEGGGYYGYTF
J: TRBJ1-2
D: TRBD1
size: .
V: TRBV20-1

DNA: TGTGCCAGCAGCCCCCGGGGGGTAAGCTCCTACGAGCAGTACTTC
CDR3: CASSPRGVSSYEQYF
J: TRBJ2-7
D: TRBD2
size: .
V: TRBV13

DNA: TGTGCCACCAGCAGAGATAGGGACACCGGGGAGCTGTTTTTT
CDR3: CATSRDRDTGELFF
J: TRBJ2-2
D: .
size: .
V: TRBV15

DNA: TGCAGTGCTAGTTCGGGCGCTAACTATGGCTACACCTTC
CDR3: CSASSGANYGYTF
J: TRBJ1-2
D: .
size: .
V: TRBV20-1

DNA: TGTGCCAGCAGCCGAACCGGGACAGGGTACAATGAGCAGTTCTTC
CDR3: CASSRTGTGYNEQFF
J: TRBJ2-1
D: TRBD1
size: .
V: TRBV5-4

DNA: TGCAGTGCTCCTCGAGTTGGGCCGCAGTATTTT
CDR3: CSAPRVGPQYF
J: TRBJ2-3
D: .
size: .
V: TRBV20-1

DNA: TGTGCCAGCAGCCCCAGTACACCTGGACAGGGGGCGACTGTACGGTCGAACACTGAAGCTTTCTTT
CDR3: CASSPSTPGQGATVRSNTEAFF
J: TRBJ1-1
D: TRBD1
size: .
V: TRBV7-6

DNA: TGTGCCAGCAGTTCCCACAGGGGCGGCGGTGGCTACACCTTC
CDR3: CASSSHRGGGGYTF
J: TRBJ1-2
D: TRBD1
size: .
V: TRBV12-3/TRBV12-4

DNA: TGCAGTGCCTCGGCCGGGACTAGCGGTTACGAGCAGTACTTC
CDR3: CSASAGTSGYEQYF
J: TRBJ2-7
D: TRBD2
size: .
V: TRBV20-1

DNA: TGCAGCGTTGTCGGACAGGGAGGAGAGACCCAGTACTTC
CDR3: CSVVGQGGETQYF
J: TRBJ2-5
D: TRBD1
size: .
V: TRBV29-1

DNA: TGTGCCAGCACCGGGGATACCCATGGCTACACCTTC
CDR3: CASTGDTHGYTF
J: TRBJ1-2
D: .
size: .
V: TRBV2